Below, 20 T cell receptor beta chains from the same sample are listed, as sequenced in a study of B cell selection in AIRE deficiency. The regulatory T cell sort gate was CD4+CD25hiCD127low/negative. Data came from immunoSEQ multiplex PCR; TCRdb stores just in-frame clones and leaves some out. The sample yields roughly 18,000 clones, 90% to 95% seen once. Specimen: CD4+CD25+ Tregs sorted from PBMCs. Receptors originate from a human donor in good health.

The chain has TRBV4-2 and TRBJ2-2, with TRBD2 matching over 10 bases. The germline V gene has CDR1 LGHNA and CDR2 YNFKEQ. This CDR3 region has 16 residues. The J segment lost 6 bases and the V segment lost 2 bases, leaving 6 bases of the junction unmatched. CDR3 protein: CASSQNLGTSAGELFF. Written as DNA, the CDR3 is TGTGCCAGCAGCCAAAACCTTGGGACTAGCGCCGGGGAGCTGTTTTTT.

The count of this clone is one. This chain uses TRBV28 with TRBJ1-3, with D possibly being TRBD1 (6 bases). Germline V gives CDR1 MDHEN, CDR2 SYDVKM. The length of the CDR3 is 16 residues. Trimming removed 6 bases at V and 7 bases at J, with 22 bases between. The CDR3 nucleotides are TGTGCCAGCAGACCGGACAGTTCTTCCCACCCGAACACCATATATTTT. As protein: CASRPDSSSHPNTIYF.

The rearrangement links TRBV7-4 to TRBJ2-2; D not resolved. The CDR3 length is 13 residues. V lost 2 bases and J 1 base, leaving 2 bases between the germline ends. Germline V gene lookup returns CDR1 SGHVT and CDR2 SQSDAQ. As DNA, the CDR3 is TGTGCCAGCAGCTTACTGAACACCGGGGAGCTGTTTTTT. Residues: CASSLLNTGELFF. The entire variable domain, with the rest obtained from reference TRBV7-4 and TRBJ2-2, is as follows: GAGVSQSPRYKVAKRGRDVALRCDSISGHVTLYWYRQTLGQGSEVLTYSQSDAQRDKSGRPSGRFSAERPERSVSTLKIQRTEQGDSAVYLCASSLLNTGELFFGEGSRLTVL.

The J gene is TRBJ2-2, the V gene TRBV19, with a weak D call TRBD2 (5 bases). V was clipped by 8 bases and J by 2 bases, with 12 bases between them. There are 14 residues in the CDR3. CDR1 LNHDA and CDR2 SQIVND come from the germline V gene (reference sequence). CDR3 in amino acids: CASRRGINTGELFF. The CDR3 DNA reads TGTGCCAGTCGCCGGGGTATCAACACCGGGGAGCTGTTTTTT.

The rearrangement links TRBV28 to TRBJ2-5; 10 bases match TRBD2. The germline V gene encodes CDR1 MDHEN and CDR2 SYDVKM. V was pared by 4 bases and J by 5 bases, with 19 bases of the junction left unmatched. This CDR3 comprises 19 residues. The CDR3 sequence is CASSSTPIVLAGVFETQYF. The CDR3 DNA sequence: TGTGCCAGCAGTTCCACCCCAATCGTGCTAGCGGGAGTATTCGAGACCCAGTACTTC.

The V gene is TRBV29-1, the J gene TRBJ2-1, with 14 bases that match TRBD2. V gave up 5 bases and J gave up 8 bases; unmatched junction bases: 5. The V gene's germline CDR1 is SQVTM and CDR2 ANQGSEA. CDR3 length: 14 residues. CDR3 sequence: CSVRTSGRRDEQFF. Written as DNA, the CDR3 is TGCAGCGTTCGGACTAGCGGGAGGAGGGATGAGCAGTTCTTC.

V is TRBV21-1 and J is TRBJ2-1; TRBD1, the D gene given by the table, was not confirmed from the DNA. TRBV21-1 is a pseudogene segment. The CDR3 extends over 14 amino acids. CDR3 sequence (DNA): TGTGCCAGCAGCACTCGCAGGGTTTACAATGAGCAGTTCTTC. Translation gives CASSTRRVYNEQFF.

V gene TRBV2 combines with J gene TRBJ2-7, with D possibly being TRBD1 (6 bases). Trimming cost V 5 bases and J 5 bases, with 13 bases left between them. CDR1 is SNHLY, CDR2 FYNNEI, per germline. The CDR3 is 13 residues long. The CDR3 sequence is CASSTGSVNEQYF. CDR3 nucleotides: TGTGCCAGCAGTACAGGGAGTGTTAACGAGCAGTACTTC.

The CDR3 sequence: CASSLGGPFEGNIQYF. In DNA, the CDR3 is TGTGCCAGCAGCTTGGGGGGACCTTTCGAAGGAAACATTCAGTACTTC. V and J are TRBV5-4 and TRBJ2-4; D may match TRBD1 or TRBD2 (5 bases each). Trimming removed 0 bases at V and 6 bases at J, with 16 bases between. This CDR3 region has 16 residues. The germline gives CDR1 SGHNT, CDR2 YYREEE (reference sequence).

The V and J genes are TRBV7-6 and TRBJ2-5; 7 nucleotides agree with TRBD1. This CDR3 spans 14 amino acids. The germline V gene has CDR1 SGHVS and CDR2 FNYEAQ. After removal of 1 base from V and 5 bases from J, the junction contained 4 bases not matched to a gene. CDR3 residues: CASSLVTGLETQYF. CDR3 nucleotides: TGTGCCAGCAGCTTAGTGACAGGGTTGGAGACCCAGTACTTC.

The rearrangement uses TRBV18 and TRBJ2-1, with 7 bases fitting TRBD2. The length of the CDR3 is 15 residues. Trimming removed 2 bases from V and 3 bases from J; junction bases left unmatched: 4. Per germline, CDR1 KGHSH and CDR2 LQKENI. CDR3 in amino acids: CASSPARGSYNEQFF. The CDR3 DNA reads TGTGCCAGCTCACCAGCTCGCGGGAGCTACAATGAGCAGTTCTTC.

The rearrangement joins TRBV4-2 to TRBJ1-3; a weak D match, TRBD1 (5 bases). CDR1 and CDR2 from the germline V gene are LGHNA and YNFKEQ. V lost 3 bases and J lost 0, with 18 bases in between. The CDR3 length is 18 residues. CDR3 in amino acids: CASSHNAGDVASGNTIYF. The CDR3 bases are TGTGCCAGCAGCCACAATGCGGGGGATGTAGCCTCTGGAAACACCATATATTTT.

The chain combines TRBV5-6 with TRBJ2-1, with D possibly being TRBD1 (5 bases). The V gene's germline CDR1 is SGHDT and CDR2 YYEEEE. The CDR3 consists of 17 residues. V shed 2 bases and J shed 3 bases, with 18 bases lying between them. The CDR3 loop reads CASSLRLIETVYNEQFF. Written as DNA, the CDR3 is TGTGCCAGCAGCTTAAGGTTAATCGAGACAGTCTACAATGAGCAGTTCTTC. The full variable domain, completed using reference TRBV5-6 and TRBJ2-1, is DAGVTQSPTHLIKTRGQQVTLRCSPKSGHDTVSWYQQALGQGPQFIFQYYEEEERQRGNFPDRFSGHQFPNYSSELNVNALLLGDSALYLCASSLRLIETVYNEQFFGPGTRLTVL.

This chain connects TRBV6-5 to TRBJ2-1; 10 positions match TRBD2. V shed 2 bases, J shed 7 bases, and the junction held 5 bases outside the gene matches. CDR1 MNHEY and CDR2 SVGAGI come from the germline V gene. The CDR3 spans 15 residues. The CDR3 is CASSYGPSGRNEQFF. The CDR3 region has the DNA TGTGCCAGCAGTTACGGCCCTAGCGGGAGAAATGAGCAGTTCTTC.

CDR3 DNA: TGTGCCACCCAGCTGGAAACGCGTCGAGTGTTCTTC. Residues: CATQLETRRVFF. The rearrangement uses TRBV11-2 and TRBJ2-1, with no clear D. Trimming removed 10 bases at V and 15 bases at J, with 22 bases between. Germline lookup yields CDR1 SGHAT and CDR2 FQNNGV. The CDR3 is 12 amino acids. The full variable domain, in which reference TRBV11-2 and TRBJ2-1 provide the parts outside the CDR3, is EAGVAQSPRYKIIEKRQSVAFWCNPISGHATLYWYQQILGQGPKLLIQFQNNGVVDDSQLPKDRFSAERLKGVDSTLKIQPAKLEDSAVYLCATQLETRRVFFGPGTRLTVL.

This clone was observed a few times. CDR3 DNA: TGTGCCAGCACGGACAGGTTCGGCTACACCTTC. Its translation: CASTDRFGYTF. This rearrangement joins TRBV7-9 to TRBJ1-2; TRBD1 aligns across 7 bases. J gave up 8 bases and V 7 bases, and 4 bases lay outside the gene matches. The CDR3 spans 11 residues. Germline-derived CDR1 and CDR2 are SEHNR and FQNEAQ (reference sequence).

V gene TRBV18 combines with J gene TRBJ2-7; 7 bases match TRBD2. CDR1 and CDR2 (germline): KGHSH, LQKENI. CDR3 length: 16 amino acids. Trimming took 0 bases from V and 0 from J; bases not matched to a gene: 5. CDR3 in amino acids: CASSPPTSARSYEQYF. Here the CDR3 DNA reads TGTGCCAGCTCACCACCTACTAGCGCCCGCTCCTACGAGCAGTACTTC. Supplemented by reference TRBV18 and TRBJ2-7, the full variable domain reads NAGVMQNPRHLVRRRGQEARLRCSPMKGHSHVYWYRQLPEEGLKFMVYLQKENIIDESGMPKERFSAEFPKEGPSILRIQQVVRGDSAAYFCASSPPTSARSYEQYFGPGTRLTVT.

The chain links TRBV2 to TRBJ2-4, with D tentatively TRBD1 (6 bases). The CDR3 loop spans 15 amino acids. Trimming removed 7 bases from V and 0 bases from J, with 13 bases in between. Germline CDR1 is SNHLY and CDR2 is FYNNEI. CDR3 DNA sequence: TGTGCCAGCAACGTAATACAGGGAGCCAAAAACATTCAGTACTTC. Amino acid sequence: CASNVIQGAKNIQYF. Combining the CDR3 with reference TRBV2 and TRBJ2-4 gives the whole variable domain EPEVTQTPSHQVTQMGQEVILRCVPISNHLYFYWYRQILGQKVEFLVSFYNNEISEKSEIFDDQFSVERPDGSNFTLKIRSTKLEDSAMYFCASNVIQGAKNIQYFGAGTRLSVL.

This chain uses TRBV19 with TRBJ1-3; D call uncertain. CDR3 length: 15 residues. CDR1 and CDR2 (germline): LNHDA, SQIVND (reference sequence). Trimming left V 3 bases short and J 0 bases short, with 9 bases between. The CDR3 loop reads CASSMSGTSGNTIYF. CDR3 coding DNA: TGTGCCAGTAGTATGAGTGGCACCTCTGGAAACACCATATATTTT.

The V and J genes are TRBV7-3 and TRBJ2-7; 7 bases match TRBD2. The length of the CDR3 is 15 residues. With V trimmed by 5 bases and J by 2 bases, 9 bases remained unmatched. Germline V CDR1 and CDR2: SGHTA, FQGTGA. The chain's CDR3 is CASSQDGGYPYEQYF. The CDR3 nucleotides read TGTGCCAGCAGCCAAGACGGGGGGTATCCCTACGAGCAGTACTTC.